This TCR beta chain was obtained from a study of cytotoxic CD8 clonotypes in ibrutinib-treated CLL. Sequencing used immunoSEQ multiplex PCR; TCRdb keeps in-frame clones, though not all of them. Counted here are around 310,000 clones, around four fifths occurring once; the ten biggest clones make up over 5%. Germline-derived CDR1 and CDR2 are SGHTA and FQGNSA. The CDR3 sequence is 16 residues long. J lost 2 bases, V lost 4 bases, and 8 bases had no gene match. Here the sequenced sample was PBMCs, taken before ibrutinib treatment. This sequence was found in a human donor with chronic lymphocytic leukemia. V is TRBV7-2 and J is TRBJ2-7, with 10 bases fitting TRBD2. CDR3 sequence (DNA): TGTGCCAGCAGCTCAACTAGGACTAGCGGAACCTACGAGCAGTACTTC. This codes for CASSSTRTSGTYEQYF.